A selection of T cell receptor beta chains follows, all from one sample in a study of blood T cell repertoires in COVID-19. Only in-frame clones appear in the TCRdb table, and some are missing; sequencing was by immunoSEQ multiplex PCR. Of roughly 70,000 clones listed, 85% to 90% are singletons. Sequencing was performed on peripheral blood. These TCRs come from a woman older than 75 with active COVID-19. Both conserved end residues are part of each CDR3. The order of the fields is D gene, clone size, V gene, J gene, CDR3 protein, CDR3 DNA. The D gene is left open where the match is weak. A clone size is listed for some rows: how often the clone was seen (once, few, many), or a class if it is expanded.

d_gene: .; abundance: .; v_gene: TRBV4-3; j_gene: TRBJ1-1; CDR3aa: CASSQGRQQNTEAFF; CDR3nt: TGCGCCAGCAGCCAAGGGCGACAACAGAACACTGAAGCTTTCTTT
d_gene: TRBD2; abundance: .; v_gene: TRBV7-9; j_gene: TRBJ2-3; CDR3aa: CASSYGSGSTNTQYF; CDR3nt: TGTGCCAGCAGCTATGGTAGCGGGAGTACAAATACGCAGTATTTT
d_gene: TRBD2; abundance: .; v_gene: TRBV19; j_gene: TRBJ2-1; CDR3aa: CASSESGASYNEQFF; CDR3nt: TGTGCCAGTAGTGAAAGCGGGGCTTCCTACAATGAGCAGTTCTTC
d_gene: TRBD1; abundance: .; v_gene: TRBV18; j_gene: TRBJ2-1; CDR3aa: CASSPGQVSYNEQFF; CDR3nt: TGTGCCAGCTCACCTGGACAGGTTTCCTACAATGAGCAGTTCTTC
d_gene: .; abundance: .; v_gene: TRBV16; j_gene: TRBJ1-1; CDR3aa: CASSQSRTKLAFF; CDR3nt: TGTGCCAGCAGCCAATCTAGGACAAAGTTGGCTTTCTTT
d_gene: .; abundance: .; v_gene: TRBV18; j_gene: TRBJ2-1; CDR3aa: CASSTWTASWDEQFF; CDR3nt: TGTGCCAGCTCAACCTGGACAGCTTCCTGGGATGAGCAGTTCTTC
d_gene: TRBD2; abundance: .; v_gene: TRBV5-1; j_gene: TRBJ2-4; CDR3aa: CASSPGGAGAKNIQYF; CDR3nt: TGCGCCAGCAGCCCCGGGGGGGCGGGGGCCAAAAACATTCAGTACTTC
d_gene: .; abundance: .; v_gene: TRBV28; j_gene: TRBJ1-2; CDR3aa: CASSLRGYGYTF; CDR3nt: TGTGCCAGCAGTTTACGAGGGTATGGCTACACCTTC
d_gene: .; abundance: once; v_gene: TRBV7-3; j_gene: TRBJ2-2; CDR3aa: CASSSRGGSNTGELFF; CDR3nt: TGTGCCAGCAGCTCACGGGGAGGATCGAACACCGGGGAGCTGTTTTTT
d_gene: .; abundance: .; v_gene: TRBV16; j_gene: TRBJ1-2; CDR3aa: CASSERVDGVDYTF; CDR3nt: TGTGCCAGCAGCGAAAGGGTCGACGGGGTAGACTACACCTTC
d_gene: .; abundance: .; v_gene: TRBV30; j_gene: TRBJ1-2; CDR3aa: CAWSARGMWGYTF; CDR3nt: TGTGCCTGGAGTGCCCGGGGAATGTGGGGCTACACCTTC
d_gene: TRBD2; abundance: .; v_gene: TRBV6-2/TRBV6-3; j_gene: TRBJ2-7; CDR3aa: CASSFGTSGSYEQYF; CDR3nt: TGTGCCAGCAGTTTCGGGACTAGCGGGAGTTACGAGCAGTACTTC
d_gene: .; abundance: .; v_gene: TRBV5-1; j_gene: TRBJ2-2; CDR3aa: CASSLRTTNTGELFF; CDR3nt: TGCGCCAGCAGCTTGAGGACAACGAACACCGGGGAGCTGTTTTTT
d_gene: .; abundance: .; v_gene: TRBV14; j_gene: TRBJ2-5; CDR3aa: CASSQVIPGWRETQYF; CDR3nt: TGTGCCAGCAGCCAAGTGATCCCCGGATGGAGAGAGACCCAGTACTTC
d_gene: TRBD1; abundance: .; v_gene: TRBV7-3; j_gene: TRBJ2-1; CDR3aa: CASSLVGQGYNEQFF; CDR3nt: TGTGCCAGCAGCCTCGTCGGACAGGGGTACAATGAGCAGTTCTTC
d_gene: TRBD1; abundance: .; v_gene: TRBV11-2; j_gene: TRBJ2-5; CDR3aa: CASSLDRTGGETQYF; CDR3nt: TGTGCCAGCAGCTTAGATAGGACAGGGGGAGAGACCCAGTACTTC
d_gene: .; abundance: few; v_gene: TRBV3-1/TRBV3-2; j_gene: TRBJ2-7; CDR3aa: CASSQGGREQYF; CDR3nt: TGTGCCAGCAGCCAAGGTGGGCGAGAGCAGTACTTC
d_gene: .; abundance: .; v_gene: TRBV12-3/TRBV12-4; j_gene: TRBJ2-5; CDR3aa: CASSLDSGETQYF; CDR3nt: TGTGCCAGCAGTTTAGACTCAGGAGAGACCCAGTACTTC
d_gene: TRBD2; abundance: .; v_gene: TRBV5-1; j_gene: TRBJ2-5; CDR3aa: CASSASSGQETQYF; CDR3nt: TGCGCCAGCAGCGCTTCTAGCGGACAAGAGACCCAGTACTTC
d_gene: .; abundance: .; v_gene: TRBV7-8; j_gene: TRBJ2-4; CDR3aa: CASSLIGLNLAKNIQYF; CDR3nt: TGTGCCAGCAGCTTAATAGGACTAAACCTAGCCAAAAACATTCAGTACTTC
d_gene: TRBD1; abundance: .; v_gene: TRBV27; j_gene: TRBJ2-7; CDR3aa: CASSLWDRGGEQYF; CDR3nt: TGTGCCAGCAGTTTATGGGACAGGGGAGGCGAGCAGTACTTC
d_gene: TRBD1; abundance: .; v_gene: TRBV5-6; j_gene: TRBJ1-1; CDR3aa: CASSSPGTGDTEAFF; CDR3nt: TGTGCCAGCAGCTCCCCCGGGACAGGGGACACTGAAGCTTTCTTT
d_gene: .; abundance: .; v_gene: TRBV15; j_gene: TRBJ2-1; CDR3aa: CATSIRTSGISYNEQFF; CDR3nt: TGTGCCACCAGCATCCGGACGTCAGGGATTTCCTACAATGAGCAGTTCTTC
d_gene: TRBD2; abundance: .; v_gene: TRBV28; j_gene: TRBJ2-3; CDR3aa: CASIDSGSTDTQYF; CDR3nt: TGTGCCAGCATTGATAGCGGGAGCACAGATACGCAGTATTTT
d_gene: TRBD2; abundance: .; v_gene: TRBV4-1; j_gene: TRBJ2-7; CDR3aa: CASSRGPRGAYEQYF; CDR3nt: TGCGCCAGCAGTCGTGGGCCCCGGGGGGCCTACGAGCAGTACTTC
d_gene: .; abundance: few; v_gene: TRBV14; j_gene: TRBJ2-7; CDR3aa: CASSRLQGGSYEQYF; CDR3nt: TGTGCCAGCAGCCGTTTACAGGGCGGCTCCTACGAGCAGTACTTC
d_gene: .; abundance: .; v_gene: TRBV14; j_gene: TRBJ2-1; CDR3aa: CASSLSYEQFF; CDR3nt: TGTGCCAGCAGCCTTTCGTATGAGCAGTTCTTC
d_gene: TRBD1; abundance: .; v_gene: TRBV5-1; j_gene: TRBJ2-2; CDR3aa: CASSLFGQGDTGELFF; CDR3nt: TGCGCCAGCAGCTTGTTCGGTCAGGGGGACACCGGGGAGCTGTTTTTT
d_gene: .; abundance: .; v_gene: TRBV6-2/TRBV6-3; j_gene: TRBJ2-5; CDR3aa: CASSYFARLPETQYF; CDR3nt: TGTGCCAGCAGTTACTTCGCCAGACTGCCAGAGACCCAGTACTTC
d_gene: TRBD2; abundance: .; v_gene: TRBV7-2; j_gene: TRBJ2-5; CDR3aa: CASSLVWTSGKETQYF; CDR3nt: TGTGCCAGCAGCTTAGTTTGGACTAGCGGGAAGGAGACCCAGTACTTC
d_gene: .; abundance: .; v_gene: TRBV11-3; j_gene: TRBJ2-1; CDR3aa: CASTSRGTSSYNEQFF; CDR3nt: TGTGCCAGCACCTCTAGGGGGACGAGCTCCTACAATGAGCAGTTCTTC
d_gene: TRBD2; abundance: .; v_gene: TRBV7-8; j_gene: TRBJ2-7; CDR3aa: CASSLALAGGPYEQYF; CDR3nt: TGTGCCAGCAGCTTAGCGTTAGCGGGAGGGCCATACGAGCAGTACTTC
d_gene: TRBD1; abundance: .; v_gene: TRBV12-3/TRBV12-4; j_gene: TRBJ2-5; CDR3aa: CASRRGRQETQYF; CDR3nt: TGTGCCAGCCGTAGGGGGCGGCAAGAGACCCAGTACTTC
d_gene: .; abundance: .; v_gene: TRBV7-3; j_gene: TRBJ2-2; CDR3aa: CASSPRGWTGELFF; CDR3nt: TGTGCCAGCAGCCCCCGGGGGTGGACCGGGGAGCTGTTTTTT
d_gene: .; abundance: .; v_gene: TRBV19; j_gene: TRBJ2-4; CDR3aa: CASSHRQAPAKNIQYF; CDR3nt: TGTGCCAGTAGTCATCGACAGGCCCCCGCCAAAAACATTCAGTACTTC
d_gene: TRBD2; abundance: .; v_gene: TRBV23-1; j_gene: TRBJ2-7; CDR3aa: CASSHNGLAGGGEQYF; CDR3nt: TGCGCCAGCAGTCATAACGGCCTAGCGGGAGGTGGCGAGCAGTACTTC
d_gene: .; abundance: .; v_gene: TRBV5-4; j_gene: TRBJ2-3; CDR3aa: CASSLANGDTQYF; CDR3nt: TGTGCCAGCAGCTTGGCCAACGGGGATACGCAGTATTTT
d_gene: .; abundance: .; v_gene: TRBV7-8; j_gene: TRBJ1-4; CDR3aa: CASSLAVLGREKLFF; CDR3nt: TGTGCCAGCAGCTTAGCTGTCCTAGGAAGGGAAAAACTGTTTTTT
d_gene: TRBD1; abundance: .; v_gene: TRBV28; j_gene: TRBJ1-1; CDR3aa: CASSFTTGQMNTEAFF; CDR3nt: TGTGCCAGCAGTTTTACGACGGGACAGATGAACACTGAAGCTTTCTTT
d_gene: .; abundance: .; v_gene: TRBV12-5; j_gene: TRBJ2-3; CDR3aa: CASGLGGRRDTQYF; CDR3nt: TGTGCTAGTGGTTTGGGAGGGCGAAGGGATACGCAGTATTTT
d_gene: TRBD2; abundance: .; v_gene: TRBV18; j_gene: TRBJ2-5; CDR3aa: CASSPFGLAGGPETQYF; CDR3nt: TGTGCCAGCTCACCATTCGGACTAGCGGGAGGGCCGGAGACCCAGTACTTC
d_gene: .; abundance: .; v_gene: TRBV21-1; j_gene: TRBJ1-5; CDR3aa: CASSKASGEMIQPQHF; CDR3nt: TGTGCCAGCAGCAAAGCTTCAGGGGAGATGATTCAGCCCCAGCATTTT
d_gene: .; abundance: .; v_gene: TRBV9; j_gene: TRBJ2-2; CDR3aa: CASSVASANTGELFF; CDR3nt: TGTGCCAGCAGCGTAGCCTCAGCGAACACCGGGGAGCTGTTTTTT
d_gene: TRBD2; abundance: .; v_gene: TRBV30; j_gene: TRBJ2-1; CDR3aa: CAWLLAGGSYNEQFF; CDR3nt: TGTGCCTGGCTACTAGCGGGAGGCTCCTACAATGAGCAGTTCTTC
d_gene: .; abundance: .; v_gene: TRBV11-3; j_gene: TRBJ2-2; CDR3aa: CASTGANTGELFF; CDR3nt: TGTGCCAGCACGGGGGCGAACACCGGGGAGCTGTTTTTT
d_gene: TRBD2; abundance: .; v_gene: TRBV29-1; j_gene: TRBJ2-7; CDR3aa: CSVGGTSSSEQYF; CDR3nt: TGCAGCGTCGGCGGGACTAGTTCATCCGAGCAGTACTTC
d_gene: .; abundance: .; v_gene: TRBV24-1; j_gene: TRBJ2-5; CDR3aa: CATSDPGPEGRETQYF; CDR3nt: TGTGCCACCAGTGATCCTGGACCGGAGGGGCGAGAGACCCAGTACTTC
d_gene: .; abundance: .; v_gene: TRBV7-8; j_gene: TRBJ2-2; CDR3aa: CASSLGPDSITGELFF; CDR3nt: TGTGCCAGCAGCTTAGGGCCCGACTCGATCACCGGGGAGCTGTTTTTT
d_gene: .; abundance: .; v_gene: TRBV5-5; j_gene: TRBJ2-1; CDR3aa: CASSLIATGVYNEQFF; CDR3nt: TGTGCCAGCAGCTTGATAGCTACCGGAGTGTACAATGAGCAGTTCTTC
d_gene: TRBD2; abundance: .; v_gene: TRBV3-1/TRBV3-2; j_gene: TRBJ2-5; CDR3aa: CASSPTWGGRAGETQYF; CDR3nt: TGTGCCAGCAGCCCTACTTGGGGCGGGAGGGCCGGAGAGACCCAGTACTTC
d_gene: .; abundance: .; v_gene: TRBV7-2; j_gene: TRBJ2-1; CDR3aa: CASSSGTGNNEQFF; CDR3nt: TGTGCCAGCAGCTCCGGGACTGGGAACAATGAGCAGTTCTTC
d_gene: .; abundance: .; v_gene: TRBV6-5; j_gene: TRBJ2-7; CDR3aa: CASRGLVDYEQYF; CDR3nt: TGTGCCAGCAGGGGACTGGTTGACTACGAGCAGTACTTC
d_gene: .; abundance: .; v_gene: TRBV28; j_gene: TRBJ2-6; CDR3aa: CATTDSGSGANVLTF; CDR3nt: TGTGCCACCACTGACTCCGGCTCTGGGGCCAACGTCCTGACTTTC
d_gene: .; abundance: .; v_gene: TRBV29-1; j_gene: TRBJ2-5; CDR3aa: CSVSGQGGQTQYF; CDR3nt: TGCAGCGTTTCAGGGCAGGGGGGACAGACCCAGTACTTC
d_gene: TRBD1; abundance: .; v_gene: TRBV28; j_gene: TRBJ2-1; CDR3aa: CASSGTGGGNEQFF; CDR3nt: TGTGCCAGCAGTGGGACAGGGGGCGGAAATGAGCAGTTCTTC